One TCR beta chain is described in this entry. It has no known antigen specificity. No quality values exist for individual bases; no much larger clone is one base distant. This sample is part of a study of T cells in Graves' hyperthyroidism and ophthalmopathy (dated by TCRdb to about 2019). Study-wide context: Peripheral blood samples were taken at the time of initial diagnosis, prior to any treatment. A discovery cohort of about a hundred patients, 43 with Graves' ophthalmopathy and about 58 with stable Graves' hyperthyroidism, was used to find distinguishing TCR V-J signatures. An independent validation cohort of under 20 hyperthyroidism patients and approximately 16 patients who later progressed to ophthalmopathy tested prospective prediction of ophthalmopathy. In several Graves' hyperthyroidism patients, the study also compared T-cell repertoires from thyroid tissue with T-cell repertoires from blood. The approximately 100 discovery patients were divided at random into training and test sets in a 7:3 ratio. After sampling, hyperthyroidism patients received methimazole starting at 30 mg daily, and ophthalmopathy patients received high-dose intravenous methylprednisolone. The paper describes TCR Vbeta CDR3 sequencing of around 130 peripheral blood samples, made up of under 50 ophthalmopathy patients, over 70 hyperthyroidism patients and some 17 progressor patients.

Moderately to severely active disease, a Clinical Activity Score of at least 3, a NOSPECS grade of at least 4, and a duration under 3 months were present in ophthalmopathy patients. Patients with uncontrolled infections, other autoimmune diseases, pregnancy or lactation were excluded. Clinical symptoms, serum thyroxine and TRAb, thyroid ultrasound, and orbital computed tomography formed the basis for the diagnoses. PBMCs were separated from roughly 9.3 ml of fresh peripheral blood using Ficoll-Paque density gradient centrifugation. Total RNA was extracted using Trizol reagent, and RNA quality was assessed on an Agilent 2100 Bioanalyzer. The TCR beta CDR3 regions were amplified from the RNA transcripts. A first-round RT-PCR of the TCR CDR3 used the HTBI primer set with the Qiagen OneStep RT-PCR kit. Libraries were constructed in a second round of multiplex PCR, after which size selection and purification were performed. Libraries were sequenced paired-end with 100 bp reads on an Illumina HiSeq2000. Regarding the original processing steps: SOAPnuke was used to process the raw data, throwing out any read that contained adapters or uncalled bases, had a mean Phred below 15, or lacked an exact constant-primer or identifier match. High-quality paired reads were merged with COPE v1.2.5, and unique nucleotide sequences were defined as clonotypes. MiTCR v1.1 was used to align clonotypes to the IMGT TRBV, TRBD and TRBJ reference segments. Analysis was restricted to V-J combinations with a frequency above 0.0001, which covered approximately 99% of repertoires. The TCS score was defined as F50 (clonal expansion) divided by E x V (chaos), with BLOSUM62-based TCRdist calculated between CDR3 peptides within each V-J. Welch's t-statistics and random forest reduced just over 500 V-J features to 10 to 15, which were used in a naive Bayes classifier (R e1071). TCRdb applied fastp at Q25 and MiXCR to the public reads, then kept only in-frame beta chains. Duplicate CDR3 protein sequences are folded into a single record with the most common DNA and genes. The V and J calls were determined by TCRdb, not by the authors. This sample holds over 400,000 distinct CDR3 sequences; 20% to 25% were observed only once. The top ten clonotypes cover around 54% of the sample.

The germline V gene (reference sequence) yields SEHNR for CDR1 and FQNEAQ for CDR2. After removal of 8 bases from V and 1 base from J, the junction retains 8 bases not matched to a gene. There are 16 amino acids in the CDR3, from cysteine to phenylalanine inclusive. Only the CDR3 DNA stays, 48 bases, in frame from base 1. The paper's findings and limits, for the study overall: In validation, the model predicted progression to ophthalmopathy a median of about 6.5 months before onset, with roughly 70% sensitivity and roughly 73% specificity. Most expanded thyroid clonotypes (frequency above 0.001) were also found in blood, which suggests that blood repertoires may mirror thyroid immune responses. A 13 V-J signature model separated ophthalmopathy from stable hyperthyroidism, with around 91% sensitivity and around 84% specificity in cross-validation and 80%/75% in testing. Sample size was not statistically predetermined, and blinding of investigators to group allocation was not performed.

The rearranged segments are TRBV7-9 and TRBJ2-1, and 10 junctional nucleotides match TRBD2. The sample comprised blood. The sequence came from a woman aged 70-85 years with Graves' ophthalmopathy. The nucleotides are TGTGCCAGCTCACCCCTTAGCGGGAGGTCCTACAATGAGCAGTTCTTC. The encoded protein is CASSPLSGRSYNEQFF. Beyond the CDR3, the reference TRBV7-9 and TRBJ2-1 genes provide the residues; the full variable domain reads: DTGVSQNPRHKITKRGQNVTFRCDPISEHNRLYWYRQTLGQGPEFLTYFQNEAQLEKSRLLSDRFSAERPKGSFSTLEIQRTEQGDSAMYLCASSPLSGRSYNEQFFGPGTRLTVL.